This T cell receptor (beta chain) was captured by sequencing in a study of beta chain features in type 1 diabetes. Study-level findings and limits: Across patients, naive, central memory and Treg TCRB repertoires exhibited apparently greater similarity than was observed across healthy donors. Patients with Type 1 diabetes showed moderately but significantly shorter TCRB CDR3s in all four CD4+ subsets.

Sequencing targeted expressed TCRB transcripts, as all isolated RNA had been reverse transcribed. The assay was immunoSEQ multiplex PCR, and TCRdb's table has in-frame clones only and misses some. This table holds 250,000 to 300,000 clones, 8% found once. A CD45RO/CCR7/CD25/CD127/CD95/CD27 panel sorted naive, central memory, regulatory and stem cell-like memory CD4+ cells. Purity above 95% was achieved in all sorted populations. This clone has only a few counts. Its antigen is unknown. The source of this sequence is a woman between 18 and 29 years old in good health. Specimen: central memory CD4+ T cells from blood.

The CDR3, as DNA: TGTGCCAGCAGCCGGGGACTAGCGGGGTTACAAGAGACCCAGTACTTC. It specifies CASSRGLAGLQETQYF. This rearrangement joins TRBV5-4 to TRBJ2-5, with 13 bases lining up with TRBD2. The CDR3 runs 16 residues. Per germline, CDR1 SGHNT and CDR2 YYREEE (reference sequence). After removal of 4 bases from V and 2 bases from J, the junction contained 5 bases not matched to a gene.